This T cell receptor beta chain was identified during a study of glioma-infiltrating T cells. Using RNA template, CDR3s of TCR alpha and beta were amplified with iRepertoire arm-PCR. TCRdb re-analysed the multiplex PCR reads in MiXCR, keeping a single row per CDR3 protein. The data show roughly 42,000 distinct CDR3 sequences, approximately 20% seen once. Findings and limits, study-wide: Non-neoplastic patients had below-expected tissue-blood divergence, while all gliomas exceeded expectation. Very few CDR3 sequences were shared between tissue and blood.

This clonotype was seen repeatedly, ten times or more. Its antigen is currently unknown. The clonotype was recovered from a human donor with low-grade glioma or glioblastoma, undergoing nonglioma brain surgery, or in good health (not recorded which). Sequencing input: glioma tissue, nonneoplastic brain tissue, or PBMCs (not recorded which).

In nucleotides, the CDR3 is TGTGCCAGCAGTTACTCGGGGGATCGGTCCTACAATGAGCAGTTCTTC. It is translated as CASSYSGDRSYNEQFF. The rearrangement joins TRBV6-6 to TRBJ2-1, with D possibly called TRBD1 or TRBD2 (5 bases each). The V end lost 0 bases, the J end lost 1 base, and 10 bases lay between the germline ends. Germline V lookup: CDR1 MNHNY, CDR2 SVGAGI (reference sequence). The CDR3 totals 16 residues.